The 32 T cell receptor beta chains given below trace back to one sample, sequenced in a study of beta chain features in type 1 diabetes. Every isolated RNA sample was fully reverse transcribed, so sequencing captured expressed TCRB transcripts. Sequencing used immunoSEQ multiplex PCR; TCRdb keeps in-frame clones, though not all of them. Seen here are about 620,000 clones, around 15% observed once, and the top ten hold under 0.095%. The sample was naive CD4+ T cells from blood. These TCRs come from a man aged 18-30 years in good health.

The rearrangement links TRBV29-1 to TRBJ2-7; possibly TRBD1 for D (5 bases). The CDR3 is 14 amino acids. Germline CDR1 and CDR2: SQVTM and ANQGSEA. V gave up 6 bases and J gave up 4 bases, with 19 bases separating them. The CDR3: CSVKTPGSVYEQYF. For the CDR3, the DNA is TGCAGCGTCAAAACGCCAGGGTCAGTGTACGAGCAGTACTTC.

V is TRBV7-9 and J is TRBJ1-1; no clear D gene. Trimming left V 3 bases short and J 4 bases short, with 12 bases between. Germline-derived CDR1 and CDR2 are SEHNR and FQNEAQ (reference sequence). This CDR3 is built from 14 residues. For the CDR3, the DNA is TGTGCCAGCAGCTTGATCGGGCCCCGCACTGAAGCTTTCTTT. Protein product: CASSLIGPRTEAFF.

This clone was found a few times. The chain employs TRBV18 and TRBJ2-1; D is unclear. Germline-derived CDR1 and CDR2 are KGHSH and LQKENI. The length of the CDR3 is 14 residues. V lost 4 bases and J lost 12, with 19 bases in between. In nucleotides, the CDR3 is TGTGCCAGCTCACAAAAAGGCGAGCCAGTGGGGCAGTTCTTC. Amino acid sequence: CASSQKGEPVGQFF. Supplemented by reference TRBV18 and TRBJ2-1, the full variable domain reads NAGVMQNPRHLVRRRGQEARLRCSPMKGHSHVYWYRQLPEEGLKFMVYLQKENIIDESGMPKERFSAEFPKEGPSILRIQQVVRGDSAAYFCASSQKGEPVGQFFGPGTRLTVL.

This clone was detected a few times. This chain links TRBV5-8 with TRBJ1-1; 9 bases align to TRBD1. From germline, CDR1 is SGHTS and CDR2 YDEGEE. V lost 5 bases, J lost 1 base, and 6 bases stayed unmatched. This CDR3 spans 15 amino acids. Here the CDR3 DNA reads TGTGCCAGCAGTGAACAGGGGGCCCCGAACACTGAAGCTTTCTTT. It specifies CASSEQGAPNTEAFF.

There are a few counts of this clone. The gene calls are TRBV4-1 and TRBJ1-2; tentatively, D is TRBD1 (5 bases). This CDR3 contains 16 residues. The V gene's germline CDR1 is MGHRA and CDR2 YSYEKL. Trimming cost V 2 bases and J 3 bases, with 16 bases left between them. The CDR3 sequence is CASSQKGAGTDYGYTF. Here the CDR3 DNA reads TGCGCCAGCAGCCAAAAAGGTGCTGGGACGGACTATGGCTACACCTTC.

This chain links TRBV10-3 with TRBJ2-2; D remains ambiguous. The length of the CDR3 is 12 residues. Trimming took off 4 bases at V and 2 bases at J, with 2 bases between the two ends. CDR1 and CDR2 (germline): ENHRY, SYGVKD. DNA of the CDR3: TGTGCCATCAGTGTTAACACCGGGGAGCTGTTTTTT. It translates to CAISVNTGELFF.

On this clone: Other nucleotide sequences in the sample specify the same CDR3. This rearrangement joins TRBV7-9 to TRBJ1-1; no clear D gene. V lost 3 bases, J lost 3 bases, and 8 bases lay in between. The CDR3 is made up of 13 amino acids. Per germline, CDR1 SEHNR and CDR2 FQNEAQ (reference sequence). CDR3 nucleotides: TGTGCCAGCAGCTTGGAGGGTGACACTGAAGCTTTCTTT. Translated, it gives CASSLEGDTEAFF.

This clone turned up a few times. The V and J genes are TRBV28 and TRBJ2-5, with 7 nucleotides matching TRBD2. Germline V gives CDR1 MDHEN, CDR2 SYDVKM. Losses at the gene ends were 6 bases for V and 4 bases for J; bases not matched to a gene: 14. The CDR3 length is 16 residues. This CDR3 is CASSTRWEGLGETQYF. The CDR3 DNA reads TGTGCCAGCAGCACGAGATGGGAGGGTTTAGGAGAGACCCAGTACTTC.

This clone was recorded a few times. The gene calls are TRBV2 and TRBJ2-7; 10 bases are a match to TRBD1. V trimming: 8 bases; J trimming: 2 bases; junction bases outside the gene matches: 6. This CDR3 spans 14 amino acids. The germline V gene encodes CDR1 SNHLY and CDR2 FYNNEI. The DNA of the CDR3 is TGTGCCAGCGTGCCGGGACAGGGGACCTACGAGCAGTACTTC. Amino acids: CASVPGQGTYEQYF.

This clone was detected only a few times. The chain is built from TRBV28 and TRBJ2-1; D is ambiguous. The V end was cut by 3 bases, the J end by 3 bases, with 15 bases between. There are 16 residues in the CDR3. Germline V CDR1 and CDR2: MDHEN, SYDVKM. CDR3 nucleotides: TGTGCCAGCAGTTTCCTCTGGGCCGCAGGCTACAATGAGCAGTTCTTC. Its protein is CASSFLWAAGYNEQFF.

This clone was observed a few times. The chain links TRBV5-1 to TRBJ1-2, with D uncertain. Germline V lookup: CDR1 SGHRS, CDR2 YFSETQ. The V end lost 2 bases, the J end lost 8 bases, and 16 bases lay between the germline ends. CDR3 size: 14 residues. CDR3 sequence reads: CASSLGLEYVGYTF. The CDR3 DNA is TGCGCCAGCAGCTTAGGGTTAGAATATGTGGGCTACACCTTC.

This clone was seen a handful of times. This chain connects TRBV7-9 to TRBJ1-5, with 9 bases aligning to TRBD1. The V segment lost 5 bases and the J segment 4 bases; nucleotides outside the gene matches: 3. This CDR3 is built from 14 residues. Germline CDR1 SEHNR, CDR2 FQNEAQ (reference sequence). The CDR3 region has the DNA TGTGCCAGCAGCCCCGGACAGGGGAATCAGCCCCAGCATTTT. Its translation is CASSPGQGNQPQHF.

This clone has only a few counts. The V gene is TRBV7-2, the J gene TRBJ2-6; D not certain. The V end lost 4 bases, the J end lost 4 bases, and 8 bases lay between the germline ends. Germline lookup yields CDR1 SGHTA and CDR2 FQGNSA. The CDR3 extends over 14 amino acids. The chain's CDR3 is CASSSGPGANVLTF. DNA for the CDR3: TGTGCCAGCAGCTCCGGTCCGGGGGCCAACGTCCTGACTTTC.

The sample holds a few counts of this clone. V usage is TRBV12-5 and J usage is TRBJ2-1, with 7 bases identical to TRBD2. The CDR3 consists of 16 residues. The ends lost 6 bases at V and 2 bases at J; junction bases unmatched: 10. Germline CDR1 is LGHNT and CDR2 is FRNRAP. The CDR3 region is CASGKSGTKTYNEQFF. The CDR3 DNA follows: TGTGCTAGTGGCAAGTCCGGGACTAAGACCTACAATGAGCAGTTCTTC.

In this sample, this clone turned up a few times. V and J are TRBV6-6 and TRBJ1-6; a weak D match, TRBD1 (6 bases). V lost 5 bases and J lost 9, with 20 bases in between. Germline CDR1 is MNHNY and CDR2 is SVGAGI (reference sequence). This CDR3 region has 16 residues. Here the CDR3 reads CASSDLLRGQGSPLHF. The CDR3 DNA follows: TGTGCCAGCAGTGACTTATTGCGGGGGCAAGGTTCACCCCTCCACTTT.

This clone was detected only a few times. The chain is built from TRBV4-2 and TRBJ2-1; 12 bases are a match to TRBD2. This CDR3 comprises 19 residues. J lost 7 bases, V lost 4 bases, and 17 bases had no gene match. From germline, CDR1 is LGHNA and CDR2 YNFKEQ. CDR3 sequence (DNA): TGTGCCAGCAGCCCAGGACTAGCGGGGACCCTACGGTCGAGGAATGAGCAGTTCTTC. Its protein is CASSPGLAGTLRSRNEQFF.

This clone came up a few times. The gene calls are TRBV9 and TRBJ1-2; possibly TRBD1 for D (6 bases). The CDR3 has 15 residues. Per the germline V gene, CDR1 is SGDLS and CDR2 is YYNGEE. V lost 2 bases, J lost 4 bases, and 15 bases lay in between. CDR3 sequence reads: CASSVFFGTSYGYTF. Here the CDR3 DNA reads TGTGCCAGCAGCGTCTTTTTTGGGACAAGCTATGGCTACACCTTC.

J is TRBJ1-1 and V is TRBV25-1; no firm D call. The CDR3 is made up of 13 amino acids. Germline CDR1 MGHDK, CDR2 SYGVNS. V lost 9 bases to trimming and J lost 1 base, with 12 bases between them. DNA of the CDR3: TGTGCCAGTGCATCGGAGGGGAACACTGAAGCTTTCTTT. Translated: CASASEGNTEAFF. Looking up the rest from reference TRBV25-1 and TRBJ1-1 gives the full variable domain: EADIYQTPRYLVIGTGKKITLECSQTMGHDKMYWYQQDPGMELHLIHYSYGVNSTEKGDLSSESTVSRIRTEHFPLTLESARPSHTSQYLCASASEGNTEAFFGQGTRLTVV.

A few counts support this clone. The V and J genes are TRBV7-2 and TRBJ2-5; either TRBD1 or TRBD2 may fit D (5 bases each). The germline gives CDR1 SGHTA, CDR2 FQGNSA. Trimming stripped 5 bases from V and 2 bases from J, with 12 bases between. This CDR3 is built from 14 residues. The CDR3 reads CASSPARGQETQYF. CDR3 bases: TGTGCCAGCAGCCCTGCGAGGGGACAAGAGACCCAGTACTTC.

This clone was detected only a few times. The chain links TRBV7-2 to TRBJ1-2; 8 bases match TRBD1. In germline, CDR1 is SGHTA, CDR2 FQGNSA. The CDR3 consists of 13 residues. V dropped 5 bases and J dropped 8; count of bases not matched to a gene: 7. This CDR3 reads CASSPDRAGGYTF. As DNA, the CDR3 is TGTGCCAGCAGCCCGGACAGGGCGGGAGGCTACACCTTC.

This clone has a handful of counts. The gene calls are TRBV9 and TRBJ1-3; no reliable D call. The CDR3 is made up of 15 amino acids. The germline V gene encodes CDR1 SGDLS and CDR2 YYNGEE. V dropped 3 bases and J dropped 2 bases, with 12 bases sitting between them. For the CDR3, the DNA is TGTGCCAGCAGCGGGCTTTCGAGGGCTGGAAACACCATATATTTT. Amino acids: CASSGLSRAGNTIYF.

The chain employs TRBV28 and TRBJ2-6, with unresolved D. CDR3 length: 14 residues. V was shortened by 10 bases and J by 0 bases, with 10 bases between the two germline ends. Germline V CDR1 and CDR2: MDHEN, SYDVKM. CDR3 sequence: CATQSDSGANVLTF. DNA for the CDR3: TGTGCCACTCAATCCGACTCTGGGGCCAACGTCCTGACTTTC. Drawing the rest from reference TRBV28 and TRBJ2-6, the complete variable domain is DVKVTQSSRYLVKRTGEKVFLECVQDMDHENMFWYRQDPGLGLRLIYFSYDVKMKEKGDIPEGYSVSREKKERFSLILESASTNQTSMYLCATQSDSGANVLTFGAGSRLTVL.

The chain has TRBV6-5 and TRBJ2-7; 7 nucleotides align to TRBD1. Trimming at V came to 8 bases and at J to 2 bases, leaving 9 bases not matched to a gene. Per germline, CDR1 MNHEY and CDR2 SVGAGI. The CDR3 runs 14 residues. The DNA for the CDR3 is TGTGCCAGCCGCCCAGGGGGTAAGGCCTACGAGCAGTACTTC. Its translation: CASRPGGKAYEQYF.

This clone was detected only a few times. Here the CDR3 reads CASSVAVGVQNSYNEQFF. The CDR3, as DNA: TGTGCCAGCAGCGTAGCAGTGGGGGTCCAAAACTCCTACAATGAGCAGTTCTTC. The V call is TRBV9, the J call TRBJ2-1; either TRBD1 or TRBD2 may fit D (5 bases each). The CDR3 totals 18 residues. Trimming shortened V by 0 bases and J by 0 bases, and 16 bases separated the two germline ends. Germline loops: CDR1 SGDLS, CDR2 YYNGEE.

The V gene is TRBV7-3, the J gene TRBJ2-3, with 10 bases fitting TRBD1. Germline V gene data show CDR1 as SGHTA and CDR2 as FQGTGA. This CDR3 is 15 amino acids long. V lost 5 bases, J lost 5 bases, and 7 bases stayed unmatched. As DNA, the CDR3 is TGTGCCAGCAGCCTACCGGGACAGGGGTTAGATACGCAGTATTTT. Encoded protein: CASSLPGQGLDTQYF.

The chain couples TRBV6-1 to TRBJ2-1; TRBD1 agrees at 8 bases. The CDR3 is made up of 15 amino acids. Unmatched junction bases numbered 12, after V lost 6 bases and J lost 8 bases. Germline CDR1 is MNHNS and CDR2 is SASEGT. The CDR3 spells CASSPQGARWDEQFF. The CDR3 DNA sequence: TGTGCCAGCAGCCCTCAGGGGGCGAGGTGGGATGAGCAGTTCTTC.

This clone was counted only a few times. This chain connects TRBV19 to TRBJ1-6; TRBD1 matches 7 bases. V dropped 6 bases and J dropped 7; count of bases not matched to a gene: 9. Per germline, CDR1 LNHDA and CDR2 SQIVND (reference sequence). The CDR3 runs 15 residues. This chain's CDR3 is CASRRSDRDNSPLHF. The CDR3 DNA sequence: TGTGCCAGTAGAAGGTCAGACAGGGACAATTCACCCCTCCACTTT.

The genes are TRBV19 and TRBJ2-6; weak D call: TRBD1 (5 bases). With 1 base removed from V and 2 bases from J, the gap between germline ends came to 12 bases. The CDR3 runs to 17 residues. Germline CDR1 LNHDA, CDR2 SQIVND (reference sequence). The CDR3, as DNA: TGTGCCAGTAGTATAGGACAGCCGACCACTGGGGCCAACGTCCTGACTTTC. Encoded protein: CASSIGQPTTGANVLTF.

The chain couples TRBV27 to TRBJ1-5, with D hard to call. CDR1 and CDR2 from the germline V gene are MNHEY and SMNVEV (reference sequence). This CDR3 has 12 residues. V lost 6 bases and J lost 3, with 6 bases in between. CDR3 region: CASSRYNQPQHF. The CDR3 DNA follows: TGTGCCAGCAGCCGATACAATCAGCCCCAGCATTTT.

To note about this clone: This likely comes from a read error, as the CDR3 has no conserved phenylalanine or tryptophan at its end. Because the CDR3's place on the DNA is in doubt, the DNA is left out and the CDR3 is given as listed by TCRdb. V and J are TRBV7-9 and TRBJ1-3; no DNA check was done on the table's D call, TRBD1. Germline V gives CDR1 SEHNR, CDR2 FQNEAQ (reference sequence). Both ends counted, the CDR3 spans 14 residues. CDR3 residues: CASSLALHTTGHLL.

This clone turned up a few times. This rearrangement joins TRBV6-5 to TRBJ2-7; 8 bases line up with TRBD1. Trimming removed 5 bases from V and 7 bases from J; junction bases left unmatched: 13. The germline V gene has CDR1 MNHEY and CDR2 SVGAGI. The CDR3 loop spans 15 amino acids. The CDR3 nucleotides are TGTGCCAGCAGTCACCCGCGACAGGGGCCGGGAGAGCAGTACTTC. Translation gives CASSHPRQGPGEQYF.

The sample holds a few counts of this clone. V and J are TRBV7-9 and TRBJ1-1, with D perhaps matching TRBD1 (5 bases). From germline, CDR1 is SEHNR and CDR2 FQNEAQ (reference sequence). The CDR3 sequence is 15 residues long. Trimming removed 3 bases at V and 1 base at J, with 12 bases between. The CDR3 sequence: CASSFEEGRNTEAFF. The CDR3 DNA is TGTGCCAGCAGCTTCGAGGAGGGGAGGAACACTGAAGCTTTCTTT. Filled out from reference TRBV7-9 and TRBJ1-1, the complete variable domain reads DTGVSQNPRHKITKRGQNVTFRCDPISEHNRLYWYRQTLGQGPEFLTYFQNEAQLEKSRLLSDRFSAERPKGSFSTLEIQRTEQGDSAMYLCASSFEEGRNTEAFFGQGTRLTVV.